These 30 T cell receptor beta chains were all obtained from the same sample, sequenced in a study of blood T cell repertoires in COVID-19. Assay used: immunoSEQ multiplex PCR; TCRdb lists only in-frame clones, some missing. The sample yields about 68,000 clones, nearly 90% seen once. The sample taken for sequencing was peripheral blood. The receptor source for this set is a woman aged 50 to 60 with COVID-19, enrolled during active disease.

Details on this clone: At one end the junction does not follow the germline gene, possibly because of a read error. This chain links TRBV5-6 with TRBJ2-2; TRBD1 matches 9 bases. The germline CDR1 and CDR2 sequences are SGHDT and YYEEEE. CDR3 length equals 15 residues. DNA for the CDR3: TGTGCCAGCAGCTTGAGCCGGGACAGGGTTATAGGGTCGGAGTTT. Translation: CASSLSRDRVIGSEF.

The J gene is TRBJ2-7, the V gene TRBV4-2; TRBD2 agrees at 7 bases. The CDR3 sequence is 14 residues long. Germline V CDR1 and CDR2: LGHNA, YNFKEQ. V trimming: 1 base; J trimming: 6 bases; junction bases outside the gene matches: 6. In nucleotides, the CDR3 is TGTGCCAGCAGCCAAGGGACTAGACTGGCCGAGCAGTACTTC. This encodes CASSQGTRLAEQYF.

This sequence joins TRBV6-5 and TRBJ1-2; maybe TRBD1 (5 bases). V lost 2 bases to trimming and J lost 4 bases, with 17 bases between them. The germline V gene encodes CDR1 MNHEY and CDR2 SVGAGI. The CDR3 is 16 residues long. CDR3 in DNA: TGTGCCAGCAGTTACAATGGGGCGGATTCGGCCTATGGCTACACCTTC. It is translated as CASSYNGADSAYGYTF.

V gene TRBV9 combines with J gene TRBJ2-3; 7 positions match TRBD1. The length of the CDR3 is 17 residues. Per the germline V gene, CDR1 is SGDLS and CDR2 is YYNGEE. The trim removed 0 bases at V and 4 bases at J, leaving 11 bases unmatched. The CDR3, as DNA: TGTGCCAGCAGCGTAGACGAAGGGGGCCTATGGGCAGATACGCAGTATTTT. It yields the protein CASSVDEGGLWADTQYF.

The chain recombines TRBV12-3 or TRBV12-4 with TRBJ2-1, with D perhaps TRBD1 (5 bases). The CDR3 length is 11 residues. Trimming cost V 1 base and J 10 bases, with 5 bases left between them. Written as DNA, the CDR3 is TGTGCCAGCAGTTTAGGACAGGAGCAGTTCTTC. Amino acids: CASSLGQEQFF.

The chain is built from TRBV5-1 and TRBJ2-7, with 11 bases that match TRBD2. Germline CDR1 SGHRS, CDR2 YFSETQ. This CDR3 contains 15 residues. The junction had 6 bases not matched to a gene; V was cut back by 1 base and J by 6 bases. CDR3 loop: CASSLSPSGGIEQYF. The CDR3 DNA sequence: TGCGCCAGCAGCTTGAGTCCTAGCGGGGGGATCGAGCAGTACTTC.

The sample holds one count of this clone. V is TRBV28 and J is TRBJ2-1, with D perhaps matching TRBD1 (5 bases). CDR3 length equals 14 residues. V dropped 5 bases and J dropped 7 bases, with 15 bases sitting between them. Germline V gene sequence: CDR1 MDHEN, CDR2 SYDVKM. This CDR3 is CASSTIPQGNEQFF. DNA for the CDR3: TGTGCCAGCAGTACCATACCTCAGGGAAATGAGCAGTTCTTC.

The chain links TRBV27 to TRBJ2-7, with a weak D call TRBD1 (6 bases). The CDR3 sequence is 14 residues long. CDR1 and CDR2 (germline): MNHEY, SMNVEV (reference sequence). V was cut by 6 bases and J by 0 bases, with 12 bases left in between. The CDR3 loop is CASSRGGYSYEQYF. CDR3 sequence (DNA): TGTGCCAGCAGCCGAGGGGGTTACTCCTACGAGCAGTACTTC.

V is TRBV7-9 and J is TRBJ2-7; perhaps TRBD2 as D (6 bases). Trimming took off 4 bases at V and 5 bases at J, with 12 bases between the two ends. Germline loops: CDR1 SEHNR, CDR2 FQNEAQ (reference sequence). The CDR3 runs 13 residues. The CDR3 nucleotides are TGTGCCAGCAGCTCCCGCGGGGACCACGAGCAGTACTTC. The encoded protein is CASSSRGDHEQYF. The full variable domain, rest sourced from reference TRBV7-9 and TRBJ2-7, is DTGVSQNPRHKITKRGQNVTFRCDPISEHNRLYWYRQTLGQGPEFLTYFQNEAQLEKSRLLSDRFSAERPKGSFSTLEIQRTEQGDSAMYLCASSSRGDHEQYFGPGTRLTVT.

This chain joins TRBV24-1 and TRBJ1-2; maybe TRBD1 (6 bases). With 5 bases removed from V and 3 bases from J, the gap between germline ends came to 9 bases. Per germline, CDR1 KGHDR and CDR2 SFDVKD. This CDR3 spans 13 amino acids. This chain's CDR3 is CATSASGDYGYTF. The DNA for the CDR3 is TGTGCCACCAGTGCATCAGGGGACTATGGCTACACCTTC.

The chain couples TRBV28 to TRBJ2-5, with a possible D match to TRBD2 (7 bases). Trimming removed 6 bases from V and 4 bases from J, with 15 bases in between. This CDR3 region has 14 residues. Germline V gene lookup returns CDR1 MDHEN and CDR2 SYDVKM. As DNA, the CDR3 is TGTGCCAGCAGAATGGGGGGGCCGGGAGAGACCCAGTACTTC. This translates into CASRMGGPGETQYF.

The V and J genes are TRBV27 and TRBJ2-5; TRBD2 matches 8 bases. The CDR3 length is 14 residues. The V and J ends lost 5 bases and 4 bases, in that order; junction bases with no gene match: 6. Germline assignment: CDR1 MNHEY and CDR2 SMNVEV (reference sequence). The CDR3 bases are TGTGCCAGCAGTGGAGCGGGAGTCTTAGAGACCCAGTACTTC. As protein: CASSGAGVLETQYF.

In DNA, the CDR3 is TGTGCCAGCTCACCATCGGCCCCGGGGACAGGGGTTAATGGCTACACCTTC. Translation gives CASSPSAPGTGVNGYTF. The V gene is TRBV18, the J gene TRBJ1-2, with TRBD1 matching 10 bases. Trimming at V came to 2 bases and at J to 6 bases, leaving 12 bases not matched to a gene. The CDR3 runs 17 residues. CDR1 is KGHSH, CDR2 LQKENI, per germline.

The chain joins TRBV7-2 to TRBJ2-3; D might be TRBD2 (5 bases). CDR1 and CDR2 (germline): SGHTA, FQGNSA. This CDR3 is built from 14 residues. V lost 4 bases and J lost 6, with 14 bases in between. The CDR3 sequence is CASSSMGSSDTQYF. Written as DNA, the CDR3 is TGTGCCAGCAGCTCCATGGGGAGCTCGGATACGCAGTATTTT.

CDR3 sequence: CASRYRTGGQETQYF. CDR3 DNA: TGTGCCAGCAGGTACCGGACAGGGGGGCAAGAGACCCAGTACTTC. This sequence joins TRBV5-5 and TRBJ2-5; TRBD1 aligns across 10 bases. There are 15 residues in the CDR3. The V and J ends lost 5 bases and 2 bases, in that order; junction bases with no gene match: 6. The germline V gene has CDR1 SGHKS and CDR2 YYEKEE (reference sequence).

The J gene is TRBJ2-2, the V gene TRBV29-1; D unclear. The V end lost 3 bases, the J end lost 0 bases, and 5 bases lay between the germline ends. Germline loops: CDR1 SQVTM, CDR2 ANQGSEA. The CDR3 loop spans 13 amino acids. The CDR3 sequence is CSVDESNTGELFF. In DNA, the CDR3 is TGCAGCGTTGACGAGTCGAACACCGGGGAGCTGTTTTTT.

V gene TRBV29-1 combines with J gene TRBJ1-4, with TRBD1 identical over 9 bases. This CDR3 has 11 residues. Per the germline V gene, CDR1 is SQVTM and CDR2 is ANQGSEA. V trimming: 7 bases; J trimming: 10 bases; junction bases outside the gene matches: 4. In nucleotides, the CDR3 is TGCAGCGGCGGACAGGGGCCAAAACTGTTTTTT. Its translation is CSGGQGPKLFF.

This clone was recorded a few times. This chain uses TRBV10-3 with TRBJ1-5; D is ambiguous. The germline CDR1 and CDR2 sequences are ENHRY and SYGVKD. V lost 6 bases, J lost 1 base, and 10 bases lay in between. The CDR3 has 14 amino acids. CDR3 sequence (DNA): TGTGCCATCAGCGGGTCGATAAGCAATCAGCCCCAGCATTTT. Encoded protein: CAISGSISNQPQHF.

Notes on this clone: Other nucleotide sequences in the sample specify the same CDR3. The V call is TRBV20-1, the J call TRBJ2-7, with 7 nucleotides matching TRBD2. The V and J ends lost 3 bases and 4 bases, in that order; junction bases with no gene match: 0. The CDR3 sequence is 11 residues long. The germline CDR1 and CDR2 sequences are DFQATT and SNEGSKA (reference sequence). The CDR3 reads CSARGGYEQYF. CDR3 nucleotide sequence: TGCAGTGCTAGGGGGGGGTACGAGCAGTACTTC.

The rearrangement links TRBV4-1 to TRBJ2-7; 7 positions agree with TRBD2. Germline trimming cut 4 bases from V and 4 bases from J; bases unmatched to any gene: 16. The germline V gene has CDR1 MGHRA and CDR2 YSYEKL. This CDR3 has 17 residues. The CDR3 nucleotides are TGCGCCAGCAGCCTTGTATGGGGGAACCGGGGGGAGTACGAGCAGTACTTC. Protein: CASSLVWGNRGEYEQYF.

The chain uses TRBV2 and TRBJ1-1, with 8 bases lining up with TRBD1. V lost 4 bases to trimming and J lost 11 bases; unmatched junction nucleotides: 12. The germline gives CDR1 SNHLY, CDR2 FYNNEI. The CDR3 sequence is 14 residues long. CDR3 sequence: CASSALRTGSYAFF. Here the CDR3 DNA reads TGTGCCAGCAGTGCTTTAAGGACAGGGTCGTATGCTTTCTTT.

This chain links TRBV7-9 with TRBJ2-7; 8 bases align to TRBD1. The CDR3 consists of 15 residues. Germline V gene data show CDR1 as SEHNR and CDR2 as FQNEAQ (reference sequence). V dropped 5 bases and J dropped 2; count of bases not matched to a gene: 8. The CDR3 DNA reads TGTGCCAGCAGCCAAACAGGGGGGTACACCTACGAGCAGTACTTC. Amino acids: CASSQTGGYTYEQYF.

The chain's CDR3 is CASSLGRGEQYF. CDR3 DNA: TGTGCCAGCAGTTTAGGGCGGGGCGAGCAGTACTTC. The chain has TRBV12-3 or TRBV12-4 and TRBJ2-7; possible D gene TRBD2, 6 bases. The CDR3 sequence is 12 residues long. The V gene lost 1 base and the J gene lost 6 bases, with 7 bases spanning the gap.

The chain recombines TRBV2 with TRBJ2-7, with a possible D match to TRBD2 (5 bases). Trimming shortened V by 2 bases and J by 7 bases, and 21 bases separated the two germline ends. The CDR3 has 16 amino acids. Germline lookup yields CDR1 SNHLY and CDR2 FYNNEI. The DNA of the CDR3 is TGTGCCAGCAGTGAAATGGCCCGGAGAAGGTCGGGGGAGCAGTACTTC. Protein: CASSEMARRRSGEQYF.

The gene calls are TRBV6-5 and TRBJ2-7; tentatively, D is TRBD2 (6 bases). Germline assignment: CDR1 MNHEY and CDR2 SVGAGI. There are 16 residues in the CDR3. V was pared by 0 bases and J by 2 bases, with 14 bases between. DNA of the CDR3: TGTGCCAGCAGTTACTCGAGGGTAGCGGAGGCCTACGAGCAGTACTTC. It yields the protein CASSYSRVAEAYEQYF.

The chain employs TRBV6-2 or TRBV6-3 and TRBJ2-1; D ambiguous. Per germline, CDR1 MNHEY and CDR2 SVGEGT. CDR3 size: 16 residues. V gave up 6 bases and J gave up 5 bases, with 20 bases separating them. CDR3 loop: CASSPVLKSTNNEQFF. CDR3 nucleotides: TGTGCCAGCAGCCCTGTACTTAAGAGCACTAACAATGAGCAGTTCTTC.

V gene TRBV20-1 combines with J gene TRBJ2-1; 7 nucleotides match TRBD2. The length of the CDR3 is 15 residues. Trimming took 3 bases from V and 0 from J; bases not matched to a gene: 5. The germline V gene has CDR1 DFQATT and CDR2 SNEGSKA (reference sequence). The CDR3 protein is CSASGSSGSYNEQFF. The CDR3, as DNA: TGCAGTGCTAGTGGGTCTAGCGGCTCCTACAATGAGCAGTTCTTC.

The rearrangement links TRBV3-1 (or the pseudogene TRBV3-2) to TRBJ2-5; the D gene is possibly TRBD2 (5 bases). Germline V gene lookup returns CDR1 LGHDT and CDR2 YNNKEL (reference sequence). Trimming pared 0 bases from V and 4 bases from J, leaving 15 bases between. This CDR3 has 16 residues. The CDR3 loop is CASSQDGVIAGETQYF. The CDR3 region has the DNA TGTGCCAGCAGCCAAGACGGGGTTATTGCGGGAGAGACCCAGTACTTC.

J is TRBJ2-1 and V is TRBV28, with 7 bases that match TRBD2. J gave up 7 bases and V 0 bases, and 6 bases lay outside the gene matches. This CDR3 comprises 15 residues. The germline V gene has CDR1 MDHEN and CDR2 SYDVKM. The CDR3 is CASSLWGGSLNEQFF. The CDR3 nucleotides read TGTGCCAGCAGTTTATGGGGGGGGAGCCTTAATGAGCAGTTCTTC. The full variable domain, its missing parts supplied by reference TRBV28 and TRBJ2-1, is DVKVTQSSRYLVKRTGEKVFLECVQDMDHENMFWYRQDPGLGLRLIYFSYDVKMKEKGDIPEGYSVSREKKERFSLILESASTNQTSMYLCASSLWGGSLNEQFFGPGTRLTVL.

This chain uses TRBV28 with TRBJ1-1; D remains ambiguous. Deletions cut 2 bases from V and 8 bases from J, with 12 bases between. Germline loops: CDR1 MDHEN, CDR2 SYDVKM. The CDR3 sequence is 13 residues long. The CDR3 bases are TGTGCCAGCAGTTTACCGGAGGGCCTCGAAGCTTTCTTT. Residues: CASSLPEGLEAFF.